A selection of T cell receptor beta chains follows, all from one sample in a study of monozygotic twins with cystic fibrosis. The assay was immunoSEQ multiplex PCR, and TCRdb's table has in-frame clones only and misses some. The table has 30,000 or so clones, 66% seen once. Sequencing was done on a sample of blood. Source of these receptors: a girl aged 10-17 years with cystic fibrosis. CDR3s include the opening cysteine and the closing phenylalanine or tryptophan. The D gene is left open where the match is weak. Rows give clone size only sometimes, using once, few, many, or a class for an expanded clone.

clone_size	d_call	v_call	j_call	cdr3_nt	cdr3_aa
NA	TRBD1	TRBV5-1	TRBJ2-2	TGCGCCAGCAGCACCGGGGACAGGGGGGACACCGGGGAGCTGTTTTTT	CASSTGDRGDTGELFF
NA	TRBD2	TRBV10-2	TRBJ2-1	TGCGCCAGCAGTGGGATAAAGCGGGGGGGCTCCTACAATGAGCAGTTCTTC	CASSGIKRGGSYNEQFF
NA	NA	TRBV9	TRBJ2-7	TGTGCCAGCAGCGCCGGACAGAACTCTTACGAGCAGTACTTC	CASSAGQNSYEQYF
NA	NA	TRBV30	TRBJ2-5	TGTGCCTGGAGTGTACAACAGATGAGCCAAGAGACCCAGTACTTC	CAWSVQQMSQETQYF
NA	NA	TRBV28	TRBJ2-7	TGTGCCAGCAGTTTGGGGTGGGCCTACGAGCAGTACTTC	CASSLGWAYEQYF
few	NA	TRBV19	TRBJ2-3	TGTGCCAGTAGTAGCCTGGGCACAGATACGCAGTATTTT	CASSSLGTDTQYF
NA	NA	TRBV20-1	TRBJ1-1	TGCAGTGCTGGACAGACTCCTGAAGCTTTCTTT	CSAGQTPEAFF
NA	TRBD2	TRBV9	TRBJ2-2	TGTGCCAGCAGCCCCGCCCGTCTAGCGGGGTGGGGCACCGGGGAGCTGTTTTTT	CASSPARLAGWGTGELFF
few	TRBD2	TRBV5-1	TRBJ2-3	TGCGCCAGCAGCTTGGTCCCAAGCGGGAGGGCAGATACGCAGTATTTT	CASSLVPSGRADTQYF
few	TRBD1	TRBV7-8	TRBJ1-1	TGTGCCAGCAGCTTCCCCAGGGGGATGAACACTGAAGCTTTCTTT	CASSFPRGMNTEAFF
NA	TRBD2	TRBV30	TRBJ2-5	TGTGCCTGGAGTGTCCGTCTAGCGGGTCCCCAAGAGACCCAGTACTTC	CAWSVRLAGPQETQYF
NA	TRBD1	TRBV4-3	TRBJ1-2	TGCGCCAGCAGCCCAACCCGGGACAGGGATGGCTACACCTTC	CASSPTRDRDGYTF
NA	TRBD1	TRBV19	TRBJ1-1	TGTGCCAGTACCCCTCGGGACAGGGGAAGCGCTGAAGCTTTCTTT	CASTPRDRGSAEAFF
NA	NA	TRBV6-5	TRBJ2-6	TGTGCCAGCAGCCCAGTTGGCCCCAACGTCCTGACTTTC	CASSPVGPNVLTF
NA	NA	TRBV6-5	TRBJ1-5	TGTGCCAGCAGACCTTCGAGATATAGCAATCAGCCCCAGCATTTT	CASRPSRYSNQPQHF
few	NA	TRBV9	TRBJ2-7	TGTGCCAGCAGCCCGAATGAGTTCGAGCAGTACTTC	CASSPNEFEQYF
NA	NA	TRBV4-3	TRBJ2-6	TGCGCCAGCAGCCAAGACGGCGACTCTGGGGCCAACGTCCTGACTTTC	CASSQDGDSGANVLTF
NA	TRBD2	TRBV27	TRBJ2-7	TGTGCCAGCAGTTTATCGAACCTGGAGGTGGGGGAGGGCCTTATTCGGAGCTCCTACGAGCAGTACTTC	CASSLSNLEVGEGLIRSSYEQYF
few	NA	TRBV30	TRBJ1-5	TGTGCCTGGAGTGGGGCCTGGAGTCCGCCCCAGCATTTT	CAWSGAWSPPQHF
few	TRBD1	TRBV7-9	TRBJ1-2	TGTGCCAGCAGCTTAACAGGGGGCAGGCATGGCTACACCTTC	CASSLTGGRHGYTF
NA	NA	TRBV4-1	TRBJ2-5	TGCGCCAGCAGCCAAGATCACGCCGGGTCGGAGACCCAGTACTTC	CASSQDHAGSETQYF
NA	NA	TRBV29-1	TRBJ2-5	TGCAGCGTTGAGGAGTCGGATTGGGGCCAAGAGACCCAGTACTTC	CSVEESDWGQETQYF
NA	TRBD2	TRBV7-2	TRBJ2-3	TGTGCCAGCAGCTTAGTTGGGACTAGTGCAGATACGCAGTATTTT	CASSLVGTSADTQYF
NA	TRBD1	TRBV10-2	TRBJ1-2	TGCGCCAGCAGCGAACTAACCTCGGACAGGCCCACTGGCTACACCTTC	CASSELTSDRPTGYTF
once	TRBD2	TRBV4-2	TRBJ2-3	TGTGCCAGCAGCCCGGACAAAGCAGCGGGAGGCACAGATACGCAGTATTTT	CASSPDKAAGGTDTQYF
NA	TRBD1	TRBV6-5	TRBJ1-1	TGTGCCAGCAGCGGACGGACAGGTTGGTCTGAAGCTTTCTTT	CASSGRTGWSEAFF
NA	TRBD2	TRBV5-4	TRBJ2-7	TGTGCCAGCAGCTCCGGACTAGCGGGATTCTACGAGCAGTACTTC	CASSSGLAGFYEQYF
NA	NA	TRBV5-1	TRBJ2-7	TGCGCCAGCAGGGATAGCGCTTCCTACGAGCAGTACTTC	CASRDSASYEQYF
NA	NA	TRBV11-2	TRBJ2-3	TGTGCCAGCAGCTTAGTAAGGGGCGAGGGCACAGATACGCAGTATTTT	CASSLVRGEGTDTQYF
NA	TRBD1	TRBV4-1	TRBJ2-1	TGCGCCAGCAGCCTACTGGCAGGGGGCAATGAGCAGTTCTTC	CASSLLAGGNEQFF
NA	TRBD1	TRBV15	TRBJ2-7	TGTGCCACCGAGGCGGGACAGGGTTCCTACGAGCAGTACTTC	CATEAGQGSYEQYF
NA	TRBD2	TRBV6-5	TRBJ2-3	TGTGCCAGCAGTTACTCGGTGGCGGGAGACGTAGATACGCAGTATTTT	CASSYSVAGDVDTQYF
once	TRBD2	TRBV7-2	TRBJ2-1	TGTGCCAGCAGCTACAGAGGACTAGCGGGAGTAGGCTACAATGAGCAGTTCTTC	CASSYRGLAGVGYNEQFF
NA	TRBD2	TRBV7-2	TRBJ2-7	TGTGCCAGCAGCTCCCGGTATAGCGGGAGATGGATCTACGAGCAGTACTTC	CASSSRYSGRWIYEQYF
NA	TRBD2	TRBV18	TRBJ2-2	TGTGCCAGCTCAAGATTAGCGGGAGTGAGCACCGGGGAGCTGTTTTTT	CASSRLAGVSTGELFF
NA	NA	TRBV30	TRBJ2-1	TGTGCCTGGAGAGCCAATGAGGTTTTGGGGTACAATGAGCAGTTCTTC	CAWRANEVLGYNEQFF
NA	NA	TRBV30	TRBJ1-2	TGTGCCGTTTGGGGCTATGGCTACACCTTC	CAVWGYGYTF
NA	NA	TRBV7-9	TRBJ1-1	TGTGCCAGCAGCTTCGTCAGGGGAAACACTGAAGCTTTCTTT	CASSFVRGNTEAFF
NA	NA	TRBV4-2	TRBJ1-2	TGTGCCAGCAGCCAGTCGGCGTGGGGATCCAACTATGGCTACACCTTC	CASSQSAWGSNYGYTF
NA	NA	TRBV10-1	TRBJ2-3	TGCGCCAGCAGTTGGGGTGGTAGCACAGATACGCAGTATTTT	CASSWGGSTDTQYF
NA	NA	TRBV30	TRBJ2-2	TGTGCCTGGAGTTGGGGTACTAACACCGGGGAGCTGTTTTTT	CAWSWGTNTGELFF